This paragraph covers one TCR beta chain sequence. It has no known antigen specificity. The conserved phenylalanine or tryptophan normally closing the CDR3 is absent here, so this likely arose from a read error. Because the CDR3's place on the DNA is in doubt, the DNA is left out and the CDR3 is given as listed by TCRdb. Stable Graves' hyperthyroidism was defined as no progression to ophthalmopathy during 18 months of follow-up. Hyperthyroidism patients were newly diagnosed, had a disease duration of under 2 months, and were aged 18 to 65 years. Any patient with an uncontrolled infection, another autoimmune disease, pregnancy or lactation was excluded. Diagnoses were established on the basis of clinical symptoms, serum thyroxine and TRAb, thyroid ultrasound, and orbital computed tomography. PBMCs were isolated from more than 8 ml of fresh peripheral blood by Ficoll-Paque density gradient centrifugation. Trizol reagent was used to extract total RNA, and RNA quality was then checked on an Agilent 2100 Bioanalyzer.

The TCR beta CDR3 regions were amplified from RNA transcripts. A first-round RT-PCR of the TCR CDR3 used the HTBI primer set with the Qiagen OneStep RT-PCR kit. Libraries were constructed in a second round of multiplex PCR, after which size selection and purification were performed. Sequencing of the libraries was done on an Illumina HiSeq2000 using paired-end 100 bp reads. On the study's bioinformatics: Raw data were processed with SOAPnuke, discarding reads with adapters, uncalled bases, mean Phred below 15, or no exact constant-primer or identifier match. COPE v1.2.5 was used to merge high-quality paired reads, and clonotypes were defined as unique nucleotide sequences. MiTCR v1.1 was used to align clonotypes to the IMGT TRBV, TRBD and TRBJ reference segments. The analysis included only V-J combinations with a frequency above 0.0001, which together covered 99% to 99.2% of the repertoires. The TCS score was defined as the ratio of F50 (clonal expansion) to E x V (chaos), calculated using BLOSUM62-based TCRdist between CDR3 peptides within each V-J. Welch's t-statistics and random forest reduced some 510 V-J features to 13, which were used in a naive Bayes classifier (R e1071). The Morisita-Horn index was used to measure how similar the thyroid and blood repertoires were. TCRdb's own reprocessing of the public reads used fastp at Q25 and MiXCR and kept productive beta chains. When rows share a CDR3 protein, they turn into one entry using the most common DNA and genes. These V and J calls derive from TCRdb rather than the authors' analysis. The sample records hundreds of thousands of distinct CDR3 sequences, 35% of which are singletons. Together, the top ten hold around a third of the sample.

This record comes from a study of T cells in Graves' hyperthyroidism and ophthalmopathy (dated by TCRdb to the late 2010s). About the investigation overall: Peripheral blood samples were taken at the time of initial diagnosis, prior to any treatment. In addition, the study compared T-cell repertoires in thyroid tissue and in blood from six Graves' hyperthyroidism patients. To identify distinguishing TCR V-J signatures, a discovery cohort of some 99 patients was used, comprising some 45 with Graves' ophthalmopathy and some 57 with stable Graves' hyperthyroidism. The 100 or so discovery patients were randomly split 7:3 into training and test sets. The paper reports TCR Vbeta CDR3 sequencing of approximately 140 peripheral blood samples: 43 ophthalmopathy, fewer than 85 hyperthyroidism and some 17 progressor patients. Prospective prediction of ophthalmopathy was tested in an independent validation cohort consisting of about 19 hyperthyroidism patients and 17 patients who later progressed to ophthalmopathy. Once sampling was done, hyperthyroidism patients were given methimazole at a starting dose of 30 mg daily, whereas ophthalmopathy patients were given high-dose intravenous methylprednisolone.

Reading the germline V gene gives CDR1 SNHLY and CDR2 FYNNEI. A total of 11 residues make up the CDR3, ends included. What the study reported, not specific to this receptor: No statistical method was used to fix the sample size in advance, and group allocation was not hidden from the investigators. Most expanded thyroid clonotypes (frequency above 0.001) were also found in blood, which suggests that blood repertoires may mirror thyroid immune responses. In cross-validation, a model built on a 13 V-J signature told ophthalmopathy apart from stable hyperthyroidism with approximately 90% sensitivity and about 81% specificity, and in testing the same model reached 80%/75%. In validation, the model predicted progression to ophthalmopathy with over 60% sensitivity and about 73% specificity, a median of about six months before onset.

The chain is assembled from TRBV2 and TRBJ2-5; the table's D call, TRBD1, was not checked against the DNA. The sequence was collected from a woman in her forties with Graves' hyperthyroidism. The specimen sequenced was blood. The CDR3 in this case is CASSAGGRATD.